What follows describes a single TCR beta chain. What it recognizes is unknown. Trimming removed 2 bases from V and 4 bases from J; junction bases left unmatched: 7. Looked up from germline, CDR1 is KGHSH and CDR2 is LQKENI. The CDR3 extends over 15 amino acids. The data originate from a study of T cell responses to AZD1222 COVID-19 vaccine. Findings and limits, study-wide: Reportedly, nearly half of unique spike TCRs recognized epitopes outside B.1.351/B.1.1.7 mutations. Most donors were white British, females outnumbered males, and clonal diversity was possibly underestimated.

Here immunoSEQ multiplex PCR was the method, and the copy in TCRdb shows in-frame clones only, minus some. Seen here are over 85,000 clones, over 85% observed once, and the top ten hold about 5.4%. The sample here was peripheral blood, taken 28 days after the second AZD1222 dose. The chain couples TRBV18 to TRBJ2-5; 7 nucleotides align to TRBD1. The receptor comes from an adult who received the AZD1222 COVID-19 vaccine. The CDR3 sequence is CASSPNFNRGETQYF. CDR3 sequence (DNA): TGTGCCAGCTCACCAAATTTTAACAGGGGAGAGACCCAGTACTTC. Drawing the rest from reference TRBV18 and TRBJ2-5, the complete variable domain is NAGVMQNPRHLVRRRGQEARLRCSPMKGHSHVYWYRQLPEEGLKFMVYLQKENIIDESGMPKERFSAEFPKEGPSILRIQQVVRGDSAAYFCASSPNFNRGETQYFGPGTRLLVL.